The 10 T cell receptor beta chains listed next were all sequenced from one sample in a study of human T cells and chemical hapten exposure. As to time point: patch test 1, 2 weeks after DPC sensitization. The treatment denotes: therapeutic diphenylcyclopropenone sensitization with weekly scalp DPC. TCRdb passed the RACE reads through MiXCR, listing each CDR3 protein once. This sample carries some 83,000 distinct CDR3 sequences, about 10% of them seen once, and the ten largest clones take approximately 4.4%. The material sequenced was whole blood, taken in connection with sensitization to the hapten diphenylcyclopropenone (DPC). Receptor source: a woman in her forties or fifties with alopecia areata. Some clones in this sample may be carry-over from other donors' samples.

A few counts support this clonotype. The chain couples TRBV5-6 to TRBJ1-2; tentative D call: TRBD1 (6 bases). Germline-derived CDR1 and CDR2 are SGHDT and YYEEEE. The CDR3 is 14 residues long. Trimming took 4 bases from V and 3 from J, leaving 13 bases between them. The CDR3 here is CASSPDYRDYGYTF. CDR3 coding DNA: TGTGCCAGCAGCCCAGATTACAGGGACTATGGCTACACCTTC.

This clonotype has at least ten counts. This chain joins TRBV3-1 and TRBJ2-4, with D unclear. V lost 1 base and J lost 4, with 5 bases in between. Germline V gene lookup returns CDR1 LGHDT and CDR2 YNNKEL (reference sequence). The CDR3 covers 13 residues. CDR3 DNA sequence: TGTGCCAGCAGCCAAGTTAAAAAAAACATTCAGTACTTC. This translates into CASSQVKKNIQYF.

The rearrangement joins TRBV6-1 to TRBJ1-1; no definite D call. V lost 9 bases and J 1 base, leaving 12 bases between the germline ends. Germline CDR1 reads MNHNS; CDR2 reads SASEGT. This CDR3 spans 13 amino acids. For the CDR3, the DNA is TGTGCCAGTGAGGGAACAGCGAACACTGAAGCTTTCTTT. Translating gives CASEGTANTEAFF.

The sample holds many counts of this clonotype. The chain employs TRBV5-6 and TRBJ2-5; TRBD1 aligns across 7 bases. The CDR3 sequence is 14 residues long. Germline assignment: CDR1 SGHDT and CDR2 YYEEEE. The J segment lost 5 bases and the V segment lost 4 bases, leaving 8 bases of the junction unmatched. This CDR3 is CASSGRARGETQYF. CDR3 in DNA: TGTGCCAGCAGCGGCAGGGCCAGGGGGGAGACCCAGTACTTC. Looking up the rest from reference TRBV5-6 and TRBJ2-5 gives the full variable domain: DAGVTQSPTHLIKTRGQQVTLRCSPKSGHDTVSWYQQALGQGPQFIFQYYEEEERQRGNFPDRFSGHQFPNYSSELNVNALLLGDSALYLCASSGRARGETQYFGPGTRLLVL.

In its sample, this clonotype was seen many times. The chain links TRBV5-1 to TRBJ2-5, with D unclear. In germline, CDR1 is SGHRS, CDR2 YFSETQ. The V end lost 0 bases, the J end lost 0 bases, and 6 bases lay between the germline ends. The CDR3 runs 14 residues. CDR3 sequence (DNA): TGCGCCAGCAGCTTGGGGTGGGACCAAGAGACCCAGTACTTC. It yields the protein CASSLGWDQETQYF. Together with reference TRBV5-1 and TRBJ2-5, the CDR3 gives the full variable domain: KAGVTQTPRYLIKTRGQQVTLSCSPISGHRSVSWYQQTPGQGLQFLFEYFSETQRNKGNFPGRFSGRQFSNSRSEMNVSTLELGDSALYLCASSLGWDQETQYFGPGTRLLVL.

The chain carries TRBV10-2 and TRBJ2-3; D may be TRBD2 (5 bases). The CDR3 length is 14 residues. Germline-derived CDR1 and CDR2 are WSHSY and SAAADI. V was clipped by 0 bases and J by 6 bases, with 10 bases between them. This chain's CDR3 is CASSESEAGDTQYF. In DNA form, the CDR3 reads TGCGCCAGCAGTGAGTCGGAGGCCGGGGATACGCAGTATTTT.

The rearrangement links TRBV2 to TRBJ2-7; the D is unclear. CDR1 SNHLY and CDR2 FYNNEI come from the germline V gene. This CDR3 has 12 amino acids. Trimming took off 6 bases at V and 2 bases at J, with 8 bases between the two ends. CDR3 amino acids: CASSPQTYEQYF. In nucleotides, the CDR3 is TGTGCCAGCAGCCCCCAGACCTACGAGCAGTACTTC.

J is TRBJ2-4 and V is TRBV27, with 11 bases fitting TRBD1. Germline V CDR1 and CDR2: MNHEY, SMNVEV (reference sequence). CDR3 length equals 16 residues. The V gene end was trimmed by 6 bases and the J gene end by 3 bases; junction bases not matched to a gene: 7. CDR3 loop: CASRDRDRGGKNIQYF. The CDR3 DNA follows: TGTGCCAGCAGAGACCGGGACAGGGGGGGCAAAAACATTCAGTACTTC.

Ten or more counts support this clonotype. The rearrangement links TRBV7-2 to TRBJ2-3; a weak D match, TRBD1 (6 bases). Germline lookup yields CDR1 SGHTA and CDR2 FQGNSA. V lost 1 base to trimming and J lost 5 bases, with 13 bases between them. This CDR3 is built from 15 residues. The CDR3 protein is CASSLGIGGVDTQYF. The CDR3 DNA reads TGTGCCAGCAGCTTAGGTATAGGGGGAGTAGATACGCAGTATTTT.

This clonotype was recorded a few times. The genes are TRBV29-1 and TRBJ1-2; TRBD1 matches 9 bases. This CDR3 has 11 amino acids. Germline V gene sequence: CDR1 SQVTM, CDR2 ANQGSEA. V dropped 4 bases and J dropped 8; count of bases not matched to a gene: 2. The CDR3 nucleotides are TGCAGCGTTGGGACAGGGGAGGGCTACACCTTC. This codes for CSVGTGEGYTF.